The 29 T cell receptor beta chains presented below share a single source sample, sequenced in a study of shared clonotypes between healthy human individuals. Assay: immunoSEQ multiplex PCR; the TCRdb copy retains only in-frame clones and omits some. The repertoire holds some 530,000 clones, with approximately 82% as singletons. Sequences were obtained from PBMCs. Receptors were obtained from a woman aged 40 to 49 in good health. Some clones in this sample may be carry-over from other donors' samples.

This rearrangement joins TRBV6-1 to TRBJ1-5; 7 nucleotides match TRBD1. From germline, CDR1 is MNHNS and CDR2 SASEGT. With 7 bases clipped from V and 2 bases from J, the junction kept 8 bases outside the gene matches. The CDR3 has 15 residues. CDR3 residues: CASNHRGGGNQPQHF. In nucleotides, the CDR3 is TGTGCCAGCAACCACAGGGGTGGAGGCAATCAGCCCCAGCATTTT.

The rearrangement links TRBV6-1 to TRBJ2-5; the D is unclear. This CDR3 contains 15 residues. The V and J ends lost 1 base and 4 bases respectively, with 13 bases between them. Germline V gene lookup returns CDR1 MNHNS and CDR2 SASEGT. CDR3 coding DNA: TGTGCCAGCAGTGAAGTCGTGGGGTTGGGAGAGACCCAGTACTTC. Translated, it gives CASSEVVGLGETQYF.

The V gene is TRBV6-1, the J gene TRBJ2-5; tentative D call: TRBD1 (5 bases). The CDR3 consists of 15 residues. Trimming stripped 4 bases from V and 0 bases from J, with 12 bases between. Germline V gene lookup returns CDR1 MNHNS and CDR2 SASEGT. The CDR3 nucleotides read TGTGCCAGCAGTGGGGGCGGAACAAACCAAGAGACCCAGTACTTC. The encoded protein is CASSGGGTNQETQYF.

The chain has TRBV28 and TRBJ2-7, with no clear D. Trimming cost V 5 bases and J 2 bases, with 16 bases left between them. CDR3 length equals 15 residues. CDR1 MDHEN and CDR2 SYDVKM come from the germline V gene. The CDR3 reads CASSLGSAPPYEQYF. The DNA of the CDR3 is TGTGCCAGCAGTCTAGGTTCAGCTCCACCCTACGAGCAGTACTTC. The entire variable domain, with the rest obtained from reference TRBV28 and TRBJ2-7, is as follows: DVKVTQSSRYLVKRTGEKVFLECVQDMDHENMFWYRQDPGLGLRLIYFSYDVKMKEKGDIPEGYSVSREKKERFSLILESASTNQTSMYLCASSLGSAPPYEQYFGPGTRLTVT.

V gene TRBV19 combines with J gene TRBJ1-2, with 11 bases fitting TRBD1. The CDR3 has 14 amino acids. The trim removed 6 bases at V and 3 bases at J, leaving 3 bases unmatched. Per the germline V gene, CDR1 is LNHDA and CDR2 is SQIVND (reference sequence). DNA for the CDR3: TGTGCCAGTAGGGACAGGGGGCCGGACTATGGCTACACCTTC. Translated: CASRDRGPDYGYTF.

V is TRBV30 and J is TRBJ1-6; D remains ambiguous. Between the trimmed V and J ends, which lost 0 bases and 10 bases, there was a span of 7 bases. The CDR3 is made up of 12 amino acids. Germline V CDR1 and CDR2: GTSNPN, SVGIG (reference sequence). CDR3 DNA: TGTGCCTGGAGTGTACGCTTCTCACCCCTCCACTTT. Its translation is CAWSVRFSPLHF. The complete variable domain, with remaining parts taken from reference TRBV30 and TRBJ1-6, reads SQTIHQWPATLVQPVGSPLSLECTVEGTSNPNLYWYRQAAGRGLQLLFYSVGIGQISSEVPQNLSASRPQDRQFILSSKKLLLSDSGFYLCAWSVRFSPLHFGNGTRLTVT.

As concerns this clone: The germline gene is not matched at one end of the junction; a read error may be the cause. The rearrangement joins TRBV6-4 to TRBJ2-7, with D perhaps matching TRBD2 (6 bases). Germline V gene lookup returns CDR1 MRHNA and CDR2 SNTAGT. This CDR3 is built from 17 residues. For the CDR3, the DNA is TGTGCCAGCAGTGACGCCGGGGAGGCCCGTCCAGCCTACGAGCGGTACTTC. It yields the protein CASSDAGEARPAYERYF.

Turning to this clone: A much larger clone is a single base away; this may be a read error. This sequence joins TRBV4-1 and TRBJ2-7; TRBD1 aligns across 8 bases. CDR1 and CDR2 (germline): MGHRA, YSYEKL. Germline trimming cut 7 bases from V and 5 bases from J; bases unmatched to any gene: 13. CDR3 length equals 15 residues. CDR3 sequence (DNA): TGCGCCAGCAACAAAGAAGGGACAGGTCTCGACGAGCAGTACTTC. Its translation is CASNKEGTGLDEQYF.

A few counts support this clone. A read error may explain this, as a much larger clone is one base away. The V call is TRBV5-1, the J call TRBJ1-1, with 7 bases identical to TRBD1. The CDR3 totals 14 residues. Germline trimming cut 3 bases from V and 0 bases from J; bases unmatched to any gene: 2. Germline V CDR1 and CDR2: SGHRS, YFSETQ. CDR3 nucleotide sequence: TGCGCCAGCAGCTCGGGACAGATGAACACTGAAGCTTTCTTT. Residues: CASSSGQMNTEAFF.

With regard to this clone: This clone may be a read error of a much larger clone one base away. The V and J genes are TRBV30 and TRBJ2-7; D gene unclear. The J call may not be correct, given that the DNA end is closer to TRBJ2-5. The length of the CDR3 is 13 residues. Germline V gene data show CDR1 as GTSNPN and CDR2 as SVGIG (reference sequence). CDR3 sequence reads: CAWSHGSRETQYF. The CDR3, as DNA: TGTGCCTGGAGTCACGGCAGTCGGGAGACCCAGTACTTC.

The V gene is TRBV29-1, the J gene TRBJ2-7; possible D gene TRBD1, 7 bases. The CDR3 covers 14 residues. Trimming stripped 2 bases from V and 3 bases from J, with 14 bases between. The V gene's germline CDR1 is SQVTM and CDR2 ANQGSEA. CDR3 in amino acids: CSVESDREDYEQYF. For the CDR3, the DNA is TGCAGCGTTGAAAGTGACAGGGAGGACTACGAGCAGTACTTC.

The V gene is TRBV7-9, the J gene TRBJ2-7; D gene uncertain. The CDR3 has 14 amino acids. Germline V lookup: CDR1 SEHNR, CDR2 FQNEAQ (reference sequence). The V gene lost 1 base and the J gene lost 2 bases, with 9 bases spanning the gap. The CDR3 bases are TGTGCCAGCAGCTTAGGCGTCGGCCCCTACGAGCAGTACTTC. This translates into CASSLGVGPYEQYF.

This chain uses TRBV18 with TRBJ2-3; a possible D gene is TRBD1 (6 bases). This CDR3 contains 14 residues. From germline, CDR1 is KGHSH and CDR2 LQKENI. With 3 bases removed from V and 6 bases from J, the gap between germline ends came to 13 bases. The CDR3 loop is CASSPRTGWDTQYF. As DNA, the CDR3 is TGTGCCAGCTCACCGCGAACAGGGTGGGATACGCAGTATTTT. The variable domain in full, completed from reference TRBV18 and TRBJ2-3, reads NAGVMQNPRHLVRRRGQEARLRCSPMKGHSHVYWYRQLPEEGLKFMVYLQKENIIDESGMPKERFSAEFPKEGPSILRIQQVVRGDSAAYFCASSPRTGWDTQYFGPGTRLTVL.

The chain uses TRBV29-1 and TRBJ1-4; D might be TRBD1 (6 bases). Trimming removed 3 bases at V and 7 bases at J, with 12 bases between. Germline CDR1 reads SQVTM; CDR2 reads ANQGSEA. This CDR3 contains 13 residues. The chain's CDR3 is CSVDPGDGEKLFF. The CDR3 DNA reads TGCAGCGTTGACCCAGGGGATGGTGAAAAACTGTTTTTT.

The rearrangement joins TRBV28 to TRBJ1-2; D gene uncertain. From germline, CDR1 is MDHEN and CDR2 SYDVKM. The CDR3 loop spans 16 amino acids. The ends were cut back, 3 bases at V and 5 bases at J, with 19 bases in the middle. CDR3: CASSFPGSTLIYGYTF. The CDR3 nucleotides are TGTGCCAGCAGTTTCCCCGGGTCCACCTTAATATATGGCTACACCTTC.

The chain links TRBV7-2 to TRBJ2-7, with D unresolved. V lost 8 bases, J lost 0 bases, and 11 bases lay in between. The germline CDR1 and CDR2 sequences are SGHTA and FQGNSA. The CDR3 consists of 13 residues. The CDR3, as DNA: TGTGCCAGCGCCGTCAGTCCCTCCTACGAGCAGTACTTC. This codes for CASAVSPSYEQYF. The whole variable domain, filled in from reference TRBV7-2 and TRBJ2-7, reads GAGVSQSPSNKVTEKGKDVELRCDPISGHTALYWYRQSLGQGLEFLIYFQGNSAPDKSGLPSDRFSAERTGGSVSTLTIQRTQQEDSAVYLCASAVSPSYEQYFGPGTRLTVT.

The CDR3 nucleotides read TGTGCCACCAGCAGAGATCGGGCCGGGGCCAACGTCCTGACTTTC. Protein product: CATSRDRAGANVLTF. The chain is built from TRBV15 and TRBJ2-6; D uncertain. Germline lookup yields CDR1 LNHNV and CDR2 YYDKDF (reference sequence). The ends were cut back, 0 bases at V and 4 bases at J, with 7 bases in the middle. The CDR3 length is 15 residues.

This clone has just one count. V and J are TRBV29-1 and TRBJ2-3; D might be TRBD2 (6 bases). The CDR3 covers 15 residues. Germline V gives CDR1 SQVTM, CDR2 ANQGSEA. Trimming cost V 7 bases and J 6 bases, with 23 bases left between them. CDR3 region: CSDRPGRDPKDTQYF. CDR3 coding DNA: TGCAGCGACCGCCCAGGGCGGGACCCCAAGGATACGCAGTATTTT.

The chain links TRBV7-9 to TRBJ1-5; tentative D call: TRBD1 (6 bases). The V gene's germline CDR1 is SEHNR and CDR2 FQNEAQ (reference sequence). The CDR3 spans 13 residues. Trimming pared 3 bases from V and 7 bases from J, leaving 10 bases between. CDR3: CASSFNRDQPQHF. CDR3 DNA: TGTGCCAGCAGCTTCAACAGGGACCAGCCCCAGCATTTT.

The chain has TRBV15 and TRBJ2-5; TRBD1 or TRBD2 may be the D gene (5 bases each). The J call is doubtful: the DNA matches TRBJ2-7 better. The CDR3 runs to 15 residues. Germline V lookup: CDR1 LNHNV, CDR2 YYDKDF (reference sequence). CDR3: CATSRGTTSSYEQYF. The CDR3 coding sequence is TGTGCCACCAGCAGGGGGACCACCTCGTCCTACGAGCAGTACTTC.

The V call is TRBV7-8, the J call TRBJ1-1; D might be TRBD1 (5 bases). The ends were cut back, 3 bases at V and 5 bases at J, with 7 bases in the middle. The CDR3 contains 12 residues. Germline V gene data show CDR1 as SGHVS and CDR2 as FQNEAQ. Written as DNA, the CDR3 is TGTGCCAGCAGCTTTTGGGGGACTGAAGCTTTCTTT. Its translation is CASSFWGTEAFF.

This rearrangement joins TRBV10-3 to TRBJ1-1; 8 positions agree with TRBD1. J was trimmed by 5 bases and V by 2 bases; bases with no gene match: 4. CDR1 and CDR2 (germline): ENHRY, SYGVKD. This CDR3 region has 14 residues. The CDR3 loop reads CAISETTGETEAFF. For the CDR3, the DNA is TGTGCCATCAGTGAGACGACAGGGGAAACTGAAGCTTTCTTT.

On this clone: Other DNA sequences in this sample translate to the same CDR3. This sequence joins TRBV5-1 and TRBJ2-5, with D perhaps given as TRBD1 or TRBD2 (5 bases each). This CDR3 is 14 amino acids long. Germline V gives CDR1 SGHRS, CDR2 YFSETQ. With 4 bases removed from V and 2 bases from J, the gap between germline ends came to 12 bases. The CDR3 sequence is CASSPGRAQETQYF. The CDR3 DNA reads as TGCGCCAGCAGCCCGGGACGTGCGCAAGAGACCCAGTACTTC.

The gene calls are TRBV27 and TRBJ1-2; D may be TRBD1 (5 bases). Trimming removed 1 base from V and 7 bases from J, with 10 bases in between. This CDR3 spans 13 amino acids. The germline V gene has CDR1 MNHEY and CDR2 SMNVEV (reference sequence). CDR3 residues: CASSLWGSSGYTF. In DNA form, the CDR3 reads TGTGCCAGCAGTTTATGGGGGAGTAGTGGCTACACCTTC.

This clone was detected ten times or more. J is TRBJ2-7 and V is TRBV11-3, with 8 bases aligning to TRBD1. V lost 1 base and J lost 1; bases outside the gene matches: 15. CDR1 and CDR2 (germline): SGHNT, YENEEA. There are 19 residues in the CDR3. In DNA form, the CDR3 reads TGTGCCAGCAGCTTAGCGGTGAGAACAGGGGGACTGGGGTCCTACGAGCAGTACTTC. Its protein product is CASSLAVRTGGLGSYEQYF.

The chain links TRBV10-3 to TRBJ1-3; D gene unclear. This CDR3 comprises 15 residues. Germline V gene lookup returns CDR1 ENHRY and CDR2 SYGVKD. V lost 6 bases, J lost 0 bases, and 12 bases lay in between. This CDR3 reads CAISYGALSGNTIYF. CDR3 bases: TGTGCCATCAGCTATGGAGCACTCTCTGGAAACACCATATATTTT.

The chain is built from TRBV18 and TRBJ2-7; 9 bases align to TRBD1. CDR1 is KGHSH, CDR2 LQKENI, per germline. Trimming removed 3 bases from V and 2 bases from J; junction bases left unmatched: 5. This CDR3 spans 15 amino acids. The CDR3 nucleotides read TGTGCCAGCTCACCGGGACAGGGACTAACCTACGAGCAGTACTTC. Translated, it gives CASSPGQGLTYEQYF.

The chain links TRBV20-1 to TRBJ1-1; D not resolved. The CDR3 covers 11 residues. Germline V gives CDR1 DFQATT, CDR2 SNEGSKA (reference sequence). V was shortened by 4 bases and J by 4 bases, with 7 bases between the two germline ends. The CDR3: CSATPGTEAFF. In DNA, the CDR3 is TGCAGTGCTACCCCGGGCACTGAAGCTTTCTTT.

The CDR3 DNA reads TGTGCCAGCAGTTACTCTGTCAGAGGCTCTGGAAACACCATATATTTT. This translates into CASSYSVRGSGNTIYF. The rearrangement uses TRBV6-5 and TRBJ1-3; no firm D call. This CDR3 is 16 amino acids long. Trimming pared 0 bases from V and 0 bases from J, leaving 9 bases between. Germline lookup yields CDR1 MNHEY and CDR2 SVGAGI.